This T cell receptor (beta chain) was recovered during a study of blood T cell repertoires in COVID-19. Only in-frame clones appear in the TCRdb table, and some are missing; sequencing was by immunoSEQ multiplex PCR. The top ten clones hold 8.5% to 12% of a sample with 250,000 to 350,000 clones, around 86% of them seen once. The germline V and J ends were trimmed by 4 bases and 4 bases, with 14 bases remaining between them. The CDR3 covers 14 residues. The germline gives CDR1 SGDLS, CDR2 YYNGEE. This TCR derives from a woman aged 18-29 years who had recovered from COVID-19. Sequenced material: PBMCs or T cells enriched from blood (not recorded which). V usage is TRBV9 and J usage is TRBJ1-2; unclear D gene. In nucleotides, the CDR3 is TGTGCCAGCAGCCCCCGGGCGGGTTTCTATGGCTACACCTTC. Translation gives CASSPRAGFYGYTF.